The present T cell receptor beta chain was sequenced within a study of spatial heterogeneity in lung cancer. Whole-study context: Detection consistently captured more beta-chain sequences than alpha-chain sequences.

Time point denoted: sample taken at primary tumor resection. Whole RNA came from tumor, nontumor lung or frozen PBMC and was sequenced without being sorted. The presence of a unique molecular identifier marked each TCR cDNA molecule. TCRdb re-derived calls from the 5' RACE reads in MiXCR, one entry per CDR3 protein. The table lists approximately 52,000 distinct CDR3 sequences, over 4.5% of them singletons. This clonotype was seen at least ten times. Sample: PBMCs, taken at surgery. This sequence originates from a male donor with early-stage non-small cell lung cancer.

In nucleotides, the CDR3 is TGTGCCAGCAACGGGAAGCGGGAGGGCCAGAATGAGCAGTTCTTC. It yields the protein CASNGKREGQNEQFF. V gene TRBV9 combines with J gene TRBJ2-1; TRBD2 matches 10 bases. CDR3 size: 15 residues. CDR1 and CDR2 from the germline V gene are SGDLS and YYNGEE. After removal of 6 bases from V and 7 bases from J, the junction contained 10 bases not matched to a gene.